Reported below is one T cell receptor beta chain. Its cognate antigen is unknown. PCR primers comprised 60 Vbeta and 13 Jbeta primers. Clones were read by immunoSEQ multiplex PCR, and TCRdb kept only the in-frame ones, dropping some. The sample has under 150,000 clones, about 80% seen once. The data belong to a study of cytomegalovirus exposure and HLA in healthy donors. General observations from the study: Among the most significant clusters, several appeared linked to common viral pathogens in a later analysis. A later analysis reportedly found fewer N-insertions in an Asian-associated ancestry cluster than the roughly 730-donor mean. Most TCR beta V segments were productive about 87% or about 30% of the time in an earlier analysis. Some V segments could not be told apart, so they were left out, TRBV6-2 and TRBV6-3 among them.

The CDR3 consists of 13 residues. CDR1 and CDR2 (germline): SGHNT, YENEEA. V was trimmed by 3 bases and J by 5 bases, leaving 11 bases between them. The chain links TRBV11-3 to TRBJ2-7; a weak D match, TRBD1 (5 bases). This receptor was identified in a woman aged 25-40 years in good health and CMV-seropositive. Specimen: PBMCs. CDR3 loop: CASSLRTIHEQYF. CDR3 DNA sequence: TGTGCCAGCAGCTTGAGGACAATCCACGAGCAGTACTTC.